Following are 18 T cell receptor beta chains from one sample sequenced in a study of shared clonotypes between healthy human individuals (TCRdb year 2020). Library generation was performed with the immunoSEQ multiplex PCR assay. This immuneACCESS table, as held by TCRdb, lists in-frame sequences with V and J called but not all clones. Of the missing ones, under half trace to an unresolved V gene in checked studies; the others have no known cause. The sample records around 1.1 million clones, more than 75% of which are singletons. The top ten constitute more than 0.55% of the sample. The sample taken for sequencing was memory CD4+ T cells from PBMCs. This sample's cell subset or site label indicates: CD45RA-negative fraction. These receptors came from a man between 18 and 29 years old in good health. Some clones in this sample may be carry-over from other donors' samples.

Points on this clone: A far more abundant clone sits one base away, making this likely a read error. The V and J genes are TRBV4-1 and TRBJ2-7, with D perhaps matching TRBD1 or TRBD2 (5 bases each). Germline-derived CDR1 and CDR2 are MGHRA and YSYEKL. The CDR3 is 14 amino acids. This CDR3 is CASSQVGAFHEQHF. CDR3 coding DNA: TGCGCCAGCAGCCAAGTCGGGGCCTTTCACGAGCAGCACTTC.

This chain connects TRBV11-2 to TRBJ2-7; 12 nucleotides match TRBD2. After removal of 6 bases from V and 2 bases from J, the junction contained 5 bases not matched to a gene. Germline CDR1 SGHAT, CDR2 FQNNGV. The CDR3 totals 15 residues. In DNA, the CDR3 is TGTGCCAGCAGACCTAGCGGGAGGGCCACCTACGAGCAGTACTTC. This sequence encodes CASRPSGRATYEQYF.

The J gene is TRBJ1-2, the V gene TRBV4-3; no clear D gene. Germline CDR1 reads LGHNA; CDR2 reads YSLEER. Trimming took 0 bases from V and 0 from J, leaving 11 bases between them. The CDR3 has 16 amino acids. The CDR3 reads CASSQDPRAANYGYTF. Written as DNA, the CDR3 is TGCGCCAGCAGCCAAGATCCCCGGGCCGCTAACTATGGCTACACCTTC.

The sample holds one count of this clone. The chain links TRBV6-5 to TRBJ2-7, with D hard to call. CDR3 length: 14 amino acids. Germline values: CDR1 MNHEY, CDR2 SVGAGI. V shed 2 bases and J shed 1 base, with 9 bases lying between them. Here the CDR3 reads CASSYTSRSYEQYF. The CDR3 nucleotides are TGTGCCAGCAGTTACACATCTAGATCCTACGAGCAGTACTTC.

The chain recombines TRBV5-1 with TRBJ2-7, with a possible D match to TRBD1 (6 bases). Trimming removed 6 bases from V and 6 bases from J, with 10 bases in between. The CDR3 is 11 residues long. CDR1 and CDR2 from the germline V gene are SGHRS and YFSETQ. CDR3 residues: CASNTGREQYF. The DNA for the CDR3 is TGCGCCAGCAATACAGGGCGCGAGCAGTACTTC.

As to this clone: A much larger clone is a single base away; this may be a read error. The rearrangement uses TRBV9 and TRBJ2-7; 10 bases line up with TRBD2. The CDR3 runs to 14 residues. V dropped 4 bases and J dropped 3; count of bases not matched to a gene: 4. Germline CDR1 is SGDLS and CDR2 is YYNGEE. CDR3 sequence reads: CASSPGTSVYEQYF. CDR3 coding DNA: TGTGCCAGCAGCCCCGGGACTAGCGTCTACGAGCAGTACTTC.

CDR3 loop: CASSQGGGTNQPQHF. CDR3 coding DNA: TGTGCCAGCAGTCAGGGGGGGGGCACCAATCAGCCCCAGCATTTT. The V gene is TRBV28, the J gene TRBJ1-5, with 7 bases lining up with TRBD1. Germline V gene data show CDR1 as MDHEN and CDR2 as SYDVKM. V gave up 5 bases and J gave up 3 bases; unmatched junction bases: 7. CDR3 length: 15 residues.

The chain combines TRBV7-3 with TRBJ2-2; TRBD1 matches at 9 bases. The CDR3 is 16 residues long. V was pared by 7 bases and J by 6 bases, with 12 bases of the junction left unmatched. CDR1 is SGHTA, CDR2 FQGTGA, per germline. CDR3 protein: CASTPTGGASPGELFF. Written as DNA, the CDR3 is TGTGCCAGCACCCCCACAGGGGGCGCATCCCCCGGGGAGCTGTTTTTT.

This chain joins TRBV9 and TRBJ2-1; TRBD1 agrees at 8 bases. Germline-derived CDR1 and CDR2 are SGDLS and YYNGEE. This CDR3 comprises 17 residues. Trimming cost V 4 bases and J 3 bases; bases outside gene matches: 12. The CDR3 DNA reads TGTGCCAGCAGCCCACGAGGGGAGACAGGGGTCTACAATGAGCAGTTCTTC. It specifies CASSPRGETGVYNEQFF.

This clone showed up just once. The chain combines TRBV7-3 with TRBJ2-2; TRBD1 aligns across 8 bases. Germline V gene data show CDR1 as SGHTA and CDR2 as FQGTGA. J was trimmed by 6 bases and V by 5 bases; bases with no gene match: 14. This CDR3 has 17 residues. The CDR3 nucleotides are TGTGCCAGCAGCCGTAGTCCAGGGGGCGGTGTGGCCGGGGAGCTGTTTTTT. Its protein product is CASSRSPGGGVAGELFF.

V is TRBV5-1 and J is TRBJ2-1, with D possibly TRBD1 on 6 matching bases. The germline CDR1 and CDR2 sequences are SGHRS and YFSETQ. The V end lost 4 bases, the J end lost 7 bases, and 18 bases lay between the germline ends. The CDR3 is made up of 15 amino acids. CDR3 DNA: TGCGCCAGCAGCGGAAGCCGGGACATGCTGAATGAGCAGTTCTTC. Protein product: CASSGSRDMLNEQFF.

As for this clone: Distinct nucleotide sequences in the sample also encode this CDR3. This chain joins TRBV28 and TRBJ2-5, with a possible D match to TRBD1 (5 bases). CDR1 MDHEN and CDR2 SYDVKM come from the germline V gene. CDR3 length equals 13 residues. V gave up 1 base and J gave up 2 bases, with 5 bases separating them. The CDR3 sequence is CASSLSGQETQYF. The CDR3 DNA reads TGTGCCAGCAGTTTATCAGGGCAAGAGACCCAGTACTTC. The full variable domain, rest sourced from reference TRBV28 and TRBJ2-5, is DVKVTQSSRYLVKRTGEKVFLECVQDMDHENMFWYRQDPGLGLRLIYFSYDVKMKEKGDIPEGYSVSREKKERFSLILESASTNQTSMYLCASSLSGQETQYFGPGTRLLVL.

This clone has just one count. V is TRBV18 and J is TRBJ2-3; D might be TRBD2 (5 bases). The ends were cut back, 4 bases at V and 3 bases at J, with 14 bases in the middle. The CDR3 runs 15 residues. CDR1 KGHSH and CDR2 LQKENI come from the germline V gene. The CDR3 loop is CASSRTGTETDTQYF. DNA for the CDR3: TGTGCCAGCTCACGGACGGGAACCGAAACAGATACGCAGTATTTT.

At least ten counts were recorded for this clone. The chain links TRBV7-2 to TRBJ1-2; D remains ambiguous. V was clipped by 5 bases and J by 4 bases, with 5 bases between them. The CDR3 extends over 11 amino acids. Germline CDR1 is SGHTA and CDR2 is FQGNSA. For the CDR3, the DNA is TGTGCCAGCAGCCTCCTCTATGGCTACACCTTC. This gives the protein CASSLLYGYTF.

The chain is built from TRBV6-4 and TRBJ2-3; a possible D gene is TRBD2 (6 bases). Germline V gene data show CDR1 as MRHNA and CDR2 as SNTAGT. The length of the CDR3 is 13 residues. With 2 bases removed from V and 6 bases from J, the gap between germline ends came to 9 bases. The CDR3 region is CASSDGEADTQYF. For the CDR3, the DNA is TGTGCCAGCAGTGACGGGGAGGCCGATACGCAGTATTTT.

The sample holds a few counts of this clone. The chain uses TRBV5-5 and TRBJ1-3, with TRBD1 as a possible D gene (5 bases). This CDR3 contains 13 residues. V dropped 0 bases and J dropped 6 bases, with 7 bases sitting between them. Germline V lookup: CDR1 SGHKS, CDR2 YYEKEE (reference sequence). CDR3 region: CASSLGQLNTIYF. As DNA, the CDR3 is TGTGCCAGCAGCTTGGGACAGCTAAACACCATATATTTT.

The chain couples TRBV2 to TRBJ2-5; perhaps TRBD1 as D (6 bases). With 6 bases removed from V and 1 base from J, the gap between germline ends came to 15 bases. Germline CDR1 is SNHLY and CDR2 is FYNNEI. The CDR3 sequence is 15 residues long. CDR3 DNA: TGTGCCAGCAGCTTCACCCGGACAGCCCAAGAGACCCAGTACTTC. Translating gives CASSFTRTAQETQYF.

The rearrangement joins TRBV28 to TRBJ2-7, with 13 bases matching TRBD2. V was pared by 9 bases and J by 6 bases, with 11 bases of the junction left unmatched. This CDR3 is built from 15 residues. CDR1 and CDR2 from the germline V gene are MDHEN and SYDVKM. The CDR3 DNA follows: TGTGCCAGTCGGACTAGCGGGAGTTGGCCGGGCGAGCAGTACTTC. Translating gives CASRTSGSWPGEQYF.